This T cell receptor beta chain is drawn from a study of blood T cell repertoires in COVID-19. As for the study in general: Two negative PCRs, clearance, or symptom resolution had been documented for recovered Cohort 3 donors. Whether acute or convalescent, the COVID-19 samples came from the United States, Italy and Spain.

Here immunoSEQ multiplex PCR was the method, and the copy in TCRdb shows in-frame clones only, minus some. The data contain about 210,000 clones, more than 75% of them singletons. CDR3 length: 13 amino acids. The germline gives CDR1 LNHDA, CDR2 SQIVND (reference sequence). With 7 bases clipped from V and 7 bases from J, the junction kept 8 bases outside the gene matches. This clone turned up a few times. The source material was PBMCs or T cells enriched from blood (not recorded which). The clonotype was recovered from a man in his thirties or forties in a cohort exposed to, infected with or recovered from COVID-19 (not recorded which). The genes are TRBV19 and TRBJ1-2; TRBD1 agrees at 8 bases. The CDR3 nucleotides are TGTGCCAGTACCCCTTCGGACAGGGCTGGCTACACCTTC. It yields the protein CASTPSDRAGYTF.